Sequencing of this TCR beta chain was carried out in a study of cytomegalovirus exposure and HLA in healthy donors. Use of 60 Vbeta and 13 Jbeta primers characterized the PCR. The repertoire was sequenced with immunoSEQ multiplex PCR; TCRdb's copy has only in-frame clones and lacks some. Of about 150,000 clones listed, about four fifths are singletons. The CDR3 loop spans 15 amino acids. Trimming removed 5 bases from V and 1 base from J, with 13 bases in between. Germline CDR1 is SGHTA and CDR2 is FQGNSA. The material sequenced was PBMCs. This clonotype originated in a woman aged 45-65 years in good health and CMV-seropositive. This chain connects TRBV7-2 to TRBJ2-3; possibly TRBD1 for D (5 bases). The CDR3 region is CASSKYRPGTDTQYF. The CDR3 region has the DNA TGTGCCAGCAGCAAATACAGGCCTGGCACAGATACGCAGTATTTT.